This TCR beta chain originates from a study of blood T cell repertoires in COVID-19. The length of the CDR3 is 20 residues. V was clipped by 4 bases and J by 2 bases; unmatched bases: 16. Germline loops: CDR1 GTSNPN, CDR2 SVGIG (reference sequence). Per the original methods: Estimates of nucleated cell counts were drawn from the amplification of reference gene primers. Assay used: immunoSEQ multiplex PCR; TCRdb lists only in-frame clones, some missing. The V and J calls and clone size are taken from that table; D and trimming were inferred from the DNA. The sample includes a few hundred thousand clones, around 90% seen only once; the top ten take about 3.1%.

The TCR was taken from a middle-aged woman who had been exposed to COVID-19. V is TRBV30 and J is TRBJ2-1; 14 nucleotides match TRBD2. The source material was PBMCs or T cells enriched from blood (not recorded which). The CDR3 spells CAWNMGTSGRKSRTYNEQFF. In nucleotides, the CDR3 is TGTGCCTGGAATATGGGGACTAGCGGGAGAAAAAGTAGGACCTACAATGAGCAGTTCTTC.